These 17 T cell receptor beta chains share one sample of origin, sequenced in a study of shared clonotypes between healthy human individuals. Naive CD8 populations comprised CD45RO-negative cells positively selected for CCR7, excluding terminally differentiated effector memory CD45RA+ cells. Produced via immunoSEQ multiplex PCR; TCRdb's table is partial and in-frame only. The sample consists of roughly 2 million clones, about 94% of them appearing once. Material for sequencing was naive CD8+ T cells sorted from blood. The source of these receptors is a man between 18 and 29 years old in good health.

The chain joins TRBV28 to TRBJ2-1, with D hard to call. CDR1 is MDHEN, CDR2 SYDVKM, per germline. The CDR3 spans 16 residues. V lost 5 bases and J lost 2, with 16 bases in between. This chain's CDR3 is CASSRTANAPYNEQFF. DNA for the CDR3: TGTGCCAGCAGTCGGACGGCGAATGCCCCCTACAATGAGCAGTTCTTC.

This clone was observed a single time. The rearrangement joins TRBV18 to TRBJ2-7; D is perhaps TRBD1 (5 bases). The CDR3 covers 16 residues. V was cut by 3 bases and J by 5 bases, with 20 bases left in between. Per the germline V gene, CDR1 is KGHSH and CDR2 is LQKENI. This CDR3 reads CASSPNTRTSRDEQYF. DNA for the CDR3: TGTGCCAGCTCACCTAATACCCGGACATCCAGGGACGAGCAGTACTTC.

CDR3 DNA sequence: TGTGCCAGCAGCGGACAGGGAATGAACACTGAAGCTTTCTTT. It translates to CASSGQGMNTEAFF. The chain has TRBV27 and TRBJ1-1; 8 bases are shared with TRBD1. J gave up 0 bases and V 6 bases, and 3 bases lay outside the gene matches. The CDR3 runs to 14 residues. The germline CDR1 and CDR2 sequences are MNHEY and SMNVEV (reference sequence).

The J gene is TRBJ2-2, the V gene TRBV9; TRBD2 might be the D (6 bases). V shed 0 bases and J shed 6 bases, with 9 bases lying between them. CDR3 size: 14 residues. Germline V gene lookup returns CDR1 SGDLS and CDR2 YYNGEE. The chain's CDR3 is CASSVVGGPGELFF. The CDR3, as DNA: TGTGCCAGCAGCGTAGTAGGAGGGCCCGGGGAGCTGTTTTTT.

As to this clone: This sample also contains other DNA sequences that code for the same CDR3. The gene calls are TRBV27 and TRBJ1-5; tentatively, D is TRBD1 (6 bases). V lost 5 bases to trimming and J lost 0 bases, with 11 bases between them. CDR1 and CDR2 from the germline V gene are MNHEY and SMNVEV (reference sequence). The CDR3 covers 15 residues. The CDR3 region is CASSLQGYSNQPQHF. DNA of the CDR3: TGTGCCAGCAGTCTTCAGGGGTATAGCAATCAGCCCCAGCATTTT.

V usage is TRBV30 and J usage is TRBJ2-3; D remains ambiguous. This CDR3 is 15 amino acids long. Germline V gene sequence: CDR1 GTSNPN, CDR2 SVGIG (reference sequence). The V and J ends lost 0 bases and 4 bases respectively, with 14 bases between them. The CDR3 nucleotides are TGTGCCTGGAGTGTAGCGCCCACCCGGGCAGATACGCAGTATTTT. Protein product: CAWSVAPTRADTQYF. Using reference TRBV30 and TRBJ2-3 for the parts outside the CDR3, the full variable domain is SQTIHQWPATLVQPVGSPLSLECTVEGTSNPNLYWYRQAAGRGLQLLFYSVGIGQISSEVPQNLSASRPQDRQFILSSKKLLLSDSGFYLCAWSVAPTRADTQYFGPGTRLTVL.

Note on this clone: Other nucleotide sequences from this sample produce the same CDR3. V and J are TRBV4-1 and TRBJ2-7; unclear D gene. V was clipped by 0 bases and J by 0 bases, with 6 bases between them. The CDR3 totals 14 residues. The germline V gene encodes CDR1 MGHRA and CDR2 YSYEKL. The CDR3: CASSQDPASYEQYF. The CDR3 region has the DNA TGCGCCAGCAGCCAAGACCCCGCCTCCTACGAGCAGTACTTC.

The chain couples TRBV4-1 to TRBJ2-7, with 7 bases identical to TRBD2. Trimming cost V 0 bases and J 1 base; bases outside gene matches: 3. Germline CDR1 reads MGHRA; CDR2 reads YSYEKL. CDR3 length: 15 residues. CDR3 sequence: CASSQDLAESYEQYF. The CDR3 DNA is TGCGCCAGCAGCCAAGATCTAGCGGAGTCCTACGAGCAGTACTTC.

This clone was counted only a few times. The chain carries TRBV29-1 and TRBJ2-2; unclear D gene. The CDR3 spans 13 residues. V was shortened by 7 bases and J by 1 base, with 10 bases between the two germline ends. The germline V gene encodes CDR1 SQVTM and CDR2 ANQGSEA. In nucleotides, the CDR3 is TGCAGCGCTGGACGGATGAACACCGGGGAGCTGTTTTTT. It encodes CSAGRMNTGELFF.

The chain is built from TRBV4-3 and TRBJ2-7, with 8 bases fitting TRBD1. V gave up 2 bases and J gave up 3 bases; unmatched junction bases: 3. CDR1 is LGHNA and CDR2 is YSLEER in the germline V gene. The CDR3 runs to 14 residues. CDR3 amino acids: CASSQYTGGYEQYF. In nucleotides, the CDR3 is TGCGCCAGCAGCCAATATACAGGGGGCTACGAGCAGTACTTC.

The chain is built from TRBV4-3 and TRBJ2-1; 9 bases map to TRBD1. The V and J ends lost 4 bases and 2 bases, in that order; junction bases with no gene match: 9. Germline V gene data show CDR1 as LGHNA and CDR2 as YSLEER. The CDR3 spans 17 residues. CDR3 sequence: CASSLYRGLGPYNEQFF. In DNA, the CDR3 is TGCGCCAGCAGCCTGTACAGGGGGCTTGGCCCCTACAATGAGCAGTTCTTC.

The V and J genes are TRBV30 and TRBJ2-3, with unresolved D. Trimming removed 0 bases from V and 5 bases from J, with 9 bases in between. The CDR3 is 13 residues long. Germline assignment: CDR1 GTSNPN and CDR2 SVGIG (reference sequence). The CDR3 sequence is CAWSVGLGDTQYF. The CDR3 DNA reads TGTGCCTGGAGTGTAGGTTTGGGAGATACGCAGTATTTT.

The chain carries TRBV7-9 and TRBJ1-2; perhaps TRBD1 as D (5 bases). V lost 7 bases and J 3 bases, leaving 24 bases between the germline ends. The length of the CDR3 is 17 residues. From germline, CDR1 is SEHNR and CDR2 FQNEAQ (reference sequence). The CDR3 DNA reads TGTGCCAGCACCTTTCCCGATATGGGGGATATGCACTATGGCTACACCTTC. Its protein is CASTFPDMGDMHYGYTF.

The chain combines TRBV5-5 with TRBJ2-3, with TRBD2 identical over 14 bases. The germline gives CDR1 SGHKS, CDR2 YYEKEE (reference sequence). Losses at the gene ends were 3 bases for V and 1 base for J; bases not matched to a gene: 1. The CDR3 spans 16 residues. CDR3 nucleotides: TGTGCCAGCAGCTGGGGACTAGCGGGGGGCACAGATACGCAGTATTTT. This encodes CASSWGLAGGTDTQYF.

The rearrangement uses TRBV11-2 and TRBJ2-7, with TRBD1 as a possible D gene (6 bases). Per germline, CDR1 SGHAT and CDR2 FQNNGV. The CDR3 spans 16 residues. V was cut by 1 base and J by 2 bases, with 15 bases left in between. As DNA, the CDR3 is TGTGCCAGCAGCTTAGTAGCGACAGGTCCGGCCTACGAGCAGTACTTC. Amino acids: CASSLVATGPAYEQYF.

The chain has TRBV6-5 and TRBJ1-1, with D uncertain. The V gene's germline CDR1 is MNHEY and CDR2 SVGAGI. V gave up 4 bases and J gave up 5 bases, with 11 bases separating them. The CDR3 runs to 13 residues. CDR3 nucleotides: TGTGCCAGCAGTTTCTCGGGTGAAACTGAAGCTTTCTTT. This sequence encodes CASSFSGETEAFF.

V is TRBV19 and J is TRBJ2-3; 7 nucleotides line up with TRBD1. This CDR3 is 16 amino acids long. The V segment lost 3 bases and the J segment 3 bases; nucleotides outside the gene matches: 9. Germline CDR1 LNHDA, CDR2 SQIVND (reference sequence). Written as DNA, the CDR3 is TGTGCCAGTAGTATTGATCCACAGGGGCGGACAGATACGCAGTATTTT. This sequence encodes CASSIDPQGRTDTQYF.